These 4 T cell receptor beta chains share one sample of origin, sequenced in a study of graft-versus-host responses after intestinal transplantation. The data were produced by immunoSEQ multiplex PCR, yet TCRdb's version contains in-frame clones alone and is incomplete. The data show over 9,000 clones, about 95% seen once. The sequencing used bone marrow, collected around 500 days after intestinal transplantation. Receptor source: a human patient who received an intestinal transplant, so some T cells may come from the graft donor.

CDR3 sequence reads: CASSEQGASNEQFF. The CDR3 bases are TGTGCCAGCAGTGAACAGGGGGCCTCCAATGAGCAGTTCTTC. The chain uses TRBV28 and TRBJ2-1; TRBD1 matches 9 bases. CDR3 size: 14 residues. Trimming took 5 bases from V and 6 from J; bases not matched to a gene: 5. The germline V gene encodes CDR1 MDHEN and CDR2 SYDVKM.

This chain uses TRBV11-2 with TRBJ1-4; 9 bases are shared with TRBD1. The CDR3 consists of 14 residues. Trimming removed 5 bases from V and 7 bases from J; junction bases left unmatched: 5. Germline V gene lookup returns CDR1 SGHAT and CDR2 FQNNGV. CDR3 sequence reads: CASSHGQGSEKLFF. The CDR3, as DNA: TGTGCCAGCAGCCATGGACAGGGGAGTGAAAAACTGTTTTTT.

This chain links TRBV10-2 with TRBJ2-3, with 7 nucleotides matching TRBD2. This CDR3 has 16 residues. Per the germline V gene, CDR1 is WSHSY and CDR2 is SAAADI. Trimming removed 2 bases from V and 0 bases from J; junction bases left unmatched: 5. The CDR3 nucleotides read TGCGCCAGCAGTGAGGGACTAGTCAGTAGCACAGATACGCAGTATTTT. It codes for CASSEGLVSSTDTQYF.

The V and J genes are TRBV28 and TRBJ1-2; D remains ambiguous. V was cut by 5 bases and J by 5 bases, with 12 bases left in between. This CDR3 is 13 amino acids long. Germline assignment: CDR1 MDHEN and CDR2 SYDVKM. The CDR3 loop is CASSLFREYGYTF. CDR3 nucleotides: TGTGCCAGCAGTCTCTTTAGGGAATATGGCTACACCTTC.